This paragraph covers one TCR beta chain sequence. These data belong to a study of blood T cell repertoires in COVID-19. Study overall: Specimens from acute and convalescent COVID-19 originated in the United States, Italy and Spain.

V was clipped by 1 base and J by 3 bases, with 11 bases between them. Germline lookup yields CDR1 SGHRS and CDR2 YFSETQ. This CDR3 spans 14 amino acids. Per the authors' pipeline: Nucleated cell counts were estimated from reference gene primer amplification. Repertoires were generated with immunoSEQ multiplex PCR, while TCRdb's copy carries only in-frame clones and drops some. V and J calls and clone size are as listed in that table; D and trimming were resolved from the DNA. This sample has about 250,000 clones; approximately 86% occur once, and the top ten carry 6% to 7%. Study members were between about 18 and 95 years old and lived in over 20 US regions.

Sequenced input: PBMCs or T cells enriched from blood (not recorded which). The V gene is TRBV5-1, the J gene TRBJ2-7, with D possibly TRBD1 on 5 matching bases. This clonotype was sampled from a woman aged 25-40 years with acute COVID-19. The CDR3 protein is CASSLTGHLYEQYF. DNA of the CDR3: TGCGCCAGCAGCTTGACAGGACACCTCTACGAGCAGTACTTC. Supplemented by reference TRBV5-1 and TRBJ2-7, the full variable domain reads KAGVTQTPRYLIKTRGQQVTLSCSPISGHRSVSWYQQTPGQGLQFLFEYFSETQRNKGNFPGRFSGRQFSNSRSEMNVSTLELGDSALYLCASSLTGHLYEQYFGPGTRLTVT.